The 16 T cell receptor beta chains given below trace back to one sample, sequenced in a study of CD8 T cells in ankylosing spondylitis (dated 2017 in TCRdb). What the authors observed across the whole study: Blood from ankylosing spondylitis patients appeared to be characterized by a TCR beta motif composed of about eight highly homologous amino acid variants.

To prepare the library, 5' RACE was applied. Sequencing relied on an Illumina HiSeq 2500. TCRdb reran the public reads through fastp at Q25 and MiXCR, keeping productive beta chains. Duplicate CDR3 protein sequences are folded into a single record with the most common DNA and genes. The sample table records around 770,000 distinct CDR3 sequences; around 11% of these occur just once. The ten biggest clones cover 0.51% of the sample. These TCRs' antigens remain unknown. Material for sequencing was blood, either unsorted or a sorted T cell fraction (not recorded which). The receptors shown here come from a male donor with ankylosing spondylitis.

The rearrangement uses TRBV4-3 and TRBJ2-7, with TRBD2 matching 8 bases. From germline, CDR1 is LGHNA and CDR2 YSLEER. Trimming took 2 bases from V and 2 from J; bases not matched to a gene: 14. There are 18 residues in the CDR3. CDR3 nucleotide sequence: TGCGCCAGCAGCCAATCGCTAGTGTCGAGCGGGGGTACCTACGAGCAGTACTTC. As protein: CASSQSLVSSGGTYEQYF.

The CDR3: CASGTALYEQYF. The DNA of the CDR3 is TGTGCCAGTGGGACAGCTCTCTACGAGCAGTACTTC. V usage is TRBV6-5 and J usage is TRBJ2-7, with 7 bases that match TRBD1. J gave up 3 bases and V 9 bases, and 5 bases lay outside the gene matches. Germline V lookup: CDR1 MNHEY, CDR2 SVGAGI. This CDR3 has 12 residues.

This clonotype was found many times. The rearrangement joins TRBV10-3 to TRBJ2-4; the D gene is possibly TRBD1 (5 bases). Trimming shortened V by 2 bases and J by 1 base, and 18 bases separated the two germline ends. This CDR3 spans 18 amino acids. CDR1 is ENHRY, CDR2 SYGVKD, per germline. CDR3 coding DNA: TGTGCCATCAGTGAGCGTTCTTCGGCTCCAGGGGCCAAAAACATTCAGTACTTC. Translated, it gives CAISERSSAPGAKNIQYF.

The chain combines TRBV18 with TRBJ2-7; tentatively, D is TRBD1 or TRBD2 (6 bases each). Looked up from germline, CDR1 is KGHSH and CDR2 is LQKENI. Trimming stripped 0 bases from V and 7 bases from J, with 16 bases between. The CDR3 has 15 residues. This CDR3 reads CASSPPVRGPSEQYF. CDR3 nucleotides: TGTGCCAGCTCACCACCGGTTCGGGGGCCTTCGGAGCAGTACTTC.

This clonotype appeared a few times. The V gene is TRBV11-1, the J gene TRBJ2-1; D possibly corresponds to TRBD1 (6 bases). Trimming stripped 5 bases from V and 10 bases from J, with 9 bases between. The CDR3 runs to 11 residues. Germline CDR1 and CDR2: SGHAT and FQDESV (reference sequence). The CDR3 DNA is TGTGCCAGCAGCCCGGACAGAGAGCAGTTCTTC. This gives the protein CASSPDREQFF.

This clonotype was counted between two and nine times. V usage is TRBV20-1 and J usage is TRBJ2-5; tentative D call: TRBD2 (6 bases). The CDR3 covers 14 residues. Looked up from germline, CDR1 is DFQATT and CDR2 is SNEGSKA (reference sequence). The ends were cut back, 4 bases at V and 0 bases at J, with 12 bases in the middle. CDR3 DNA: TGCAGTGCTAAACGGGGGAGCTACCAAGAGACCCAGTACTTC. Translated: CSAKRGSYQETQYF.

A few counts support this clonotype. This chain connects TRBV6-5 to TRBJ2-3; D may be TRBD2 (6 bases). The V end lost 3 bases, the J end lost 4 bases, and 20 bases lay between the germline ends. CDR3 length: 17 amino acids. Per germline, CDR1 MNHEY and CDR2 SVGAGI. In DNA, the CDR3 is TGTGCCAGCAGTTATTCCTTCACGGGAGTGTCCCCAGATACGCAGTATTTT. Encoded protein: CASSYSFTGVSPDTQYF.

The chain joins TRBV25-1 to TRBJ2-2, with D uncertain. The CDR3 is 15 amino acids. Trimming took off 2 bases at V and 0 bases at J, with 7 bases between the two ends. Germline V gene sequence: CDR1 MGHDK, CDR2 SYGVNS. This CDR3 reads CASSEQAANTGELFF. The DNA for the CDR3 is TGTGCCAGCAGTGAACAGGCAGCGAACACCGGGGAGCTGTTTTTT.

This clonotype has a handful of counts. CDR3 nucleotide sequence: TGTGCCAGCAGTTCTGGGGATCCTCGCGAGCAGTACTTC. Translated: CASSSGDPREQYF. The V and J genes are TRBV27 and TRBJ2-7, with D unclear. Trimming shortened V by 4 bases and J by 6 bases, and 13 bases separated the two germline ends. This CDR3 contains 13 residues. The germline V gene encodes CDR1 MNHEY and CDR2 SMNVEV (reference sequence).

The chain is built from TRBV4-2 and TRBJ1-3; no firm D call. V lost 1 base, J lost 7 bases, and 14 bases lay in between. This CDR3 is 15 amino acids long. Germline CDR1 reads LGHNA; CDR2 reads YNFKEQ. The CDR3 DNA follows: TGTGCCAGCAGCCAAGTTACCCATGTTGAGAACACCATATATTTT. Its protein is CASSQVTHVENTIYF.

This clonotype was detected a few times. V and J are TRBV10-3 and TRBJ1-2, with D unresolved. The germline V gene encodes CDR1 ENHRY and CDR2 SYGVKD. The V and J ends lost 3 bases and 8 bases respectively, with 7 bases between them. The length of the CDR3 is 11 residues. The CDR3 spells CAISEGSGYTF. The CDR3 DNA follows: TGTGCCATCAGTGAAGGATCGGGCTACACCTTC.

At least ten counts were recorded for this clonotype. The rearrangement joins TRBV20-1 to TRBJ2-7; tentative D call: TRBD2 (5 bases). This CDR3 is built from 12 residues. Trimming left V 6 bases short and J 5 bases short, with 14 bases between. CDR1 DFQATT and CDR2 SNEGSKA come from the germline V gene (reference sequence). The CDR3 DNA sequence: TGCAGTGCCCGGCACGGAGGCGACGAGCAGTACTTC. It yields the protein CSARHGGDEQYF.

This clonotype was seen more than once but under ten times. This sequence joins TRBV11-1 and TRBJ2-1, with 7 bases lining up with TRBD2. This CDR3 has 15 amino acids. The trim removed 0 bases at V and 5 bases at J, leaving 4 bases unmatched. Germline loops: CDR1 SGHAT, CDR2 FQDESV (reference sequence). CDR3: CASSLAAGYNNEQFF. The CDR3 DNA follows: TGTGCCAGCAGCTTAGCAGCGGGGTACAACAATGAGCAGTTCTTC.

J is TRBJ2-7 and V is TRBV10-3, with 7 bases matching TRBD1. The CDR3 sequence is 15 residues long. Trimming removed 5 bases from V and 4 bases from J; junction bases left unmatched: 11. Germline V gene lookup returns CDR1 ENHRY and CDR2 SYGVKD. CDR3 in DNA: TGTGCCATCAGTCTGCGGACAGGCTCTAAATACGAGCAGTACTTC. Translated: CAISLRTGSKYEQYF.

This clonotype was recorded a few times. The V and J genes are TRBV5-1 and TRBJ2-7, with TRBD1 as a possible D gene (6 bases). The CDR3 has 17 amino acids. The germline V and J ends were trimmed by 0 bases and 2 bases, with 18 bases remaining between them. CDR1 is SGHRS and CDR2 is YFSETQ in the germline V gene. The CDR3 protein is CASSLEGHYDQTYEQYF. The CDR3 bases are TGCGCCAGCAGCTTGGAGGGACACTACGACCAGACCTACGAGCAGTACTTC.

This clonotype was seen only a few times. This chain links TRBV9 with TRBJ1-1, with 9 bases aligning to TRBD1. The trim removed 4 bases at V and 8 bases at J, leaving 6 bases unmatched. Germline V gene lookup returns CDR1 SGDLS and CDR2 YYNGEE. CDR3 length: 13 amino acids. The CDR3 coding sequence is TGTGCCAGCAGCTTAGGGACAGGGTTCGAAGCTTTCTTT. Its protein is CASSLGTGFEAFF.